Sequencing of this T cell receptor (beta chain) was carried out in a study of blood T cell repertoires in COVID-19. This CDR3 is 15 amino acids long. Trimming removed 4 bases from V and 7 bases from J, with 20 bases in between. In germline, CDR1 is SEHNR, CDR2 FQNEAQ (reference sequence). Libraries were prepared by immunoSEQ multiplex PCR; TCRdb keeps only in-frame clonotypes and omits some of them. The sample lists roughly 380,000 clones; 85% were seen once. The chain couples TRBV7-9 to TRBJ2-7; D possibly corresponds to TRBD1 (8 bases). Sequenced material: peripheral blood. The sequence was collected from a woman aged 18-29 years with acute or convalescent COVID-19. The CDR3 nucleotides are TGTGCCAGCAGCTCCAGCGGGACAGGTCTTTCGGAGCAGTACTTC. This gives the protein CASSSSGTGLSEQYF. Filled out from reference TRBV7-9 and TRBJ2-7, the complete variable domain reads DTGVSQNPRHKITKRGQNVTFRCDPISEHNRLYWYRQTLGQGPEFLTYFQNEAQLEKSRLLSDRFSAERPKGSFSTLEIQRTEQGDSAMYLCASSSSGTGLSEQYFGPGTRLTVT.